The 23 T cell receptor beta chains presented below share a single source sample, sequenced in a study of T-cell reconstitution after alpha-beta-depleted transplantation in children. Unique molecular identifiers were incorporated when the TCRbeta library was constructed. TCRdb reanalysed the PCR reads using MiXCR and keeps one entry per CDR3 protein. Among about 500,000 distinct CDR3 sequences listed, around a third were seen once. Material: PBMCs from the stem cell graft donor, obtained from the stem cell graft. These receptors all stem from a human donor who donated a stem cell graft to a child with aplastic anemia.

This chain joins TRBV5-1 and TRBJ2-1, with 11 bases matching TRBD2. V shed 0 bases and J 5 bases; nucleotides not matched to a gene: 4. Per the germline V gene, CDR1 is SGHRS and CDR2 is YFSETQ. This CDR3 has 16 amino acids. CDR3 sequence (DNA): TGCGCCAGCAGCTTGGCGGGGACTAGCGGCAACAATGAGCAGTTCTTC. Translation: CASSLAGTSGNNEQFF.

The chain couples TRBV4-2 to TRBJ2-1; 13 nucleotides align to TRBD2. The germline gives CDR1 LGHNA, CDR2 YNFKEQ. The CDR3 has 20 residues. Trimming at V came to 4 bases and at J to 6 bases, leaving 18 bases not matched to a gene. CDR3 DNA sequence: TGTGCCAGCAGCCGGGAGCACGGACTAGCGGGAGTATTGACAGCCAATGAGCAGTTCTTC. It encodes CASSREHGLAGVLTANEQFF.

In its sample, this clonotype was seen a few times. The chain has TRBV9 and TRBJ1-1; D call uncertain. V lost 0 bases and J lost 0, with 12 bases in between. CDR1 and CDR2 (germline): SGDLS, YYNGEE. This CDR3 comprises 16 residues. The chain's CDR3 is CASSVDRGLMNTEAFF. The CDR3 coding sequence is TGTGCCAGCAGCGTAGACCGGGGTCTAATGAACACTGAAGCTTTCTTT.

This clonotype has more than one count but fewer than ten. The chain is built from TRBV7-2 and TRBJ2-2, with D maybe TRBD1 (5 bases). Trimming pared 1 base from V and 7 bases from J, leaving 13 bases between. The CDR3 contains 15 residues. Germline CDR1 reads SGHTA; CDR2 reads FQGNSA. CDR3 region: CASSLVQGMGGELFF. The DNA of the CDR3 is TGTGCCAGCAGCTTAGTCCAGGGAATGGGCGGGGAGCTGTTTTTT.

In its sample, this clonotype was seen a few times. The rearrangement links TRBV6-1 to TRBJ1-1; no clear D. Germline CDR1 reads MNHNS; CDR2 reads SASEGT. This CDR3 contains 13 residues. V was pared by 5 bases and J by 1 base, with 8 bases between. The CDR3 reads CASSRAQNTEAFF. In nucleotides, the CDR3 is TGTGCCAGCAGTCGGGCCCAGAACACTGAAGCTTTCTTT.

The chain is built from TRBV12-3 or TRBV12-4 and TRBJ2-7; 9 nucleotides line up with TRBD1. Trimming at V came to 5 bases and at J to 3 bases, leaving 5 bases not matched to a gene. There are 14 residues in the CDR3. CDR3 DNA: TGTGCCAGCAGTCCGACGGGACAGGGCTACGAGCAGTACGTC. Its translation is CASSPTGQGYEQYV.

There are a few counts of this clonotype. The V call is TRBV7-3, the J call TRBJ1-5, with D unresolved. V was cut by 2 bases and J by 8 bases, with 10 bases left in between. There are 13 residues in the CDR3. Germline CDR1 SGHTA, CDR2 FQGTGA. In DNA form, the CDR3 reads TGTGCCAGCAGCTTATTCCCGACGGAGCCCCAGCATTTT. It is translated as CASSLFPTEPQHF. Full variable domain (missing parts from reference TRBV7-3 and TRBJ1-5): GAGVSQTPSNKVTEKGKYVELRCDPISGHTALYWYRQSLGQGPEFLIYFQGTGAADDSGLPNDRFFAVRPEGSVSTLKIQRTERGDSAVYLCASSLFPTEPQHFGDGTRLSIL.

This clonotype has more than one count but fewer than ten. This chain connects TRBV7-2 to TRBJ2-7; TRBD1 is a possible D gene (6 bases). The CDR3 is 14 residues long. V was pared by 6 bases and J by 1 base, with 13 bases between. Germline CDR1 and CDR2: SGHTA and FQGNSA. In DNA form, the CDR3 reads TGTGCCAGCAGGGAACCCCAGGGGTCCTACGAGCAGTACTTC. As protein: CASREPQGSYEQYF.

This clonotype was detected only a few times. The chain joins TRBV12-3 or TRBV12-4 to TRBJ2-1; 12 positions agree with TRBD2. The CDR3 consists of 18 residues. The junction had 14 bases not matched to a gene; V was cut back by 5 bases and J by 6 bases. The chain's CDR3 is CASSPDVPASGRGNEQFF. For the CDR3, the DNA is TGTGCCAGCAGTCCCGACGTCCCTGCTAGCGGGAGGGGCAATGAGCAGTTCTTC.

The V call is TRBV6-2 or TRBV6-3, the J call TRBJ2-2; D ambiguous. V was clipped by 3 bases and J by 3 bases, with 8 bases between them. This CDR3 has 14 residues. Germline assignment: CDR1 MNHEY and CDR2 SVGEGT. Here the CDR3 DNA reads TGTGCCAGCAGTTATATAAGGGACACCGGGGAGCTGTTTTTT. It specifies CASSYIRDTGELFF.

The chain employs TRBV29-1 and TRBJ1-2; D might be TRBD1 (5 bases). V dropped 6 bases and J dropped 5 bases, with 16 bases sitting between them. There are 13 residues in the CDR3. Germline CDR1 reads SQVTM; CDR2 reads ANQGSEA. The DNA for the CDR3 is TGCAGCGTCGGTACCGTGACAGAATATGGCTACACCTTC. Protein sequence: CSVGTVTEYGYTF.

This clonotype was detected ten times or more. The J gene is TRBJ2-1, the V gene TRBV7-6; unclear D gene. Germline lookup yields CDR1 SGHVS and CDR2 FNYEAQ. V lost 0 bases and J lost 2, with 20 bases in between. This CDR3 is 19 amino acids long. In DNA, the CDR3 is TGTGCCAGCAGCTTAGCCCCTCCCGGCCGGGCTGGCGCCTACAATGAGCAGTTCTTC. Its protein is CASSLAPPGRAGAYNEQFF.

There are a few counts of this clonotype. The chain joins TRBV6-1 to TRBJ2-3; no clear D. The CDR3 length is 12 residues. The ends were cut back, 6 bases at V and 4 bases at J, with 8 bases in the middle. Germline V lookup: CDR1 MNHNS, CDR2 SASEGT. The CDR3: CASSDGADTQYF. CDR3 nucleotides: TGTGCCAGCAGCGACGGCGCAGATACGCAGTATTTT.

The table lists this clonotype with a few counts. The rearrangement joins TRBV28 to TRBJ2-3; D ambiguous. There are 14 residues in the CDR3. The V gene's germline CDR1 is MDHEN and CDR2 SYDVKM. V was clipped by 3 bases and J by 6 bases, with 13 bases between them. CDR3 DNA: TGTGCCAGCAGTTTCCACAGTCCCCGGGATACGCAGTATTTT. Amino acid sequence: CASSFHSPRDTQYF. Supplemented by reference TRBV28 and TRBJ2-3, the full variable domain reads DVKVTQSSRYLVKRTGEKVFLECVQDMDHENMFWYRQDPGLGLRLIYFSYDVKMKEKGDIPEGYSVSREKKERFSLILESASTNQTSMYLCASSFHSPRDTQYFGPGTRLTVL.

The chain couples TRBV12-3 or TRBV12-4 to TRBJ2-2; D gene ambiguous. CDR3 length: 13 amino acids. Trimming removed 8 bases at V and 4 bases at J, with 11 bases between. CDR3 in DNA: TGTGCCAGCTCTGCTAGTCGCACCGGGGAGCTGTTTTTT. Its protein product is CASSASRTGELFF.

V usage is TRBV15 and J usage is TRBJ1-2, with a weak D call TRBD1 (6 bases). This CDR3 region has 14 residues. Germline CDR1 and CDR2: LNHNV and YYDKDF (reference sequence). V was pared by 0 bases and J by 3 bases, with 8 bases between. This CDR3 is CATSRDTGHYGYTF. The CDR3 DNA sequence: TGTGCCACCAGCAGAGATACAGGGCACTATGGCTACACCTTC.

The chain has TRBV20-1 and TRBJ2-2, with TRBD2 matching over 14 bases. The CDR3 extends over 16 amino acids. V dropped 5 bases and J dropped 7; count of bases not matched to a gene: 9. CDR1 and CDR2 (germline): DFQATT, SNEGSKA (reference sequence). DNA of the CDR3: TGCAGTGCTGCCGGGACTAGCGGGAGTTTGAGCGGGGAGCTGTTTTTT. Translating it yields CSAAGTSGSLSGELFF.

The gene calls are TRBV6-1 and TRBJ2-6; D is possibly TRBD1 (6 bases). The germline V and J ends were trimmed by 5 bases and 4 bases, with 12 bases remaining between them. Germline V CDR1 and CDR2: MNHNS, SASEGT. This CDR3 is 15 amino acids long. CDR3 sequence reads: CASSPGAHGANVLTF. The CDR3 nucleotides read TGTGCCAGCAGTCCAGGGGCTCACGGGGCCAACGTCCTGACTTTC.

The CDR3 spells CASSPSGSRTGELFF. Here the CDR3 DNA reads TGTGCCAGCAGCCCTAGCGGGAGTAGAACCGGGGAGCTGTTTTTT. The chain is built from TRBV9 and TRBJ2-2; 10 nucleotides agree with TRBD2. The CDR3 contains 15 residues. The junction had 5 bases not matched to a gene; V was cut back by 4 bases and J by 5 bases. Germline V gives CDR1 SGDLS, CDR2 YYNGEE.

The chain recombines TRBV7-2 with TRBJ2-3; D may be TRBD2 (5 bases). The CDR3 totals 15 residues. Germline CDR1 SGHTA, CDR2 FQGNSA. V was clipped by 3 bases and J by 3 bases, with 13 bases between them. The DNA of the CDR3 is TGTGCCAGCAGCTTCGCGCCTAGCCGAACAGATACGCAGTATTTT. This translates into CASSFAPSRTDTQYF.

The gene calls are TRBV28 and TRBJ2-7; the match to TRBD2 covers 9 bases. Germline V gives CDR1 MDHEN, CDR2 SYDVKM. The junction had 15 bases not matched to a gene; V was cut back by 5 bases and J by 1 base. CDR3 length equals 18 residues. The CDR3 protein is CASSRGTGSGRRSYEQYF. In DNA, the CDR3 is TGTGCCAGCAGTAGGGGGACCGGCAGCGGGAGGCGGTCCTACGAGCAGTACTTC.

This chain's CDR3 is CASSENGRVDEQYF. The CDR3 bases are TGCGCCAGCAGTGAGAACGGGAGGGTGGACGAGCAGTACTTC. The chain uses TRBV10-2 and TRBJ2-7; 8 bases align to TRBD2. CDR1 is WSHSY and CDR2 is SAAADI in the germline V gene. The CDR3 consists of 14 residues. V dropped 2 bases and J dropped 5; count of bases not matched to a gene: 5.

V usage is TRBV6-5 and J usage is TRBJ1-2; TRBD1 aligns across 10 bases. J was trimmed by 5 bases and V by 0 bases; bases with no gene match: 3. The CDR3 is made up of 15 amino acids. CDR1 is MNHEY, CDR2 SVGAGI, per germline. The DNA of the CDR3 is TGTGCCAGCAGTTACTCGAGACAGGGGGCGTATGGCTACACCTTC. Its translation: CASSYSRQGAYGYTF.